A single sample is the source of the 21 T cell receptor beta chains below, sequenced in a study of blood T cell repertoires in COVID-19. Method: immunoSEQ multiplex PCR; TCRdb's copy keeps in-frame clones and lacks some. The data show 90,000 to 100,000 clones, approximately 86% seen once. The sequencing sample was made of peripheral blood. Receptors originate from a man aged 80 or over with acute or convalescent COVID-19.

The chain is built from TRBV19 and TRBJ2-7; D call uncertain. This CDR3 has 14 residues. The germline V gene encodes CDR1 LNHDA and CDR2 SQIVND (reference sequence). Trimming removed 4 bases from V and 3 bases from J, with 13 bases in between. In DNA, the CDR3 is TGTGCCAGTAGTAAACACCCTGAATACTACGAGCAGTACTTC. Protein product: CASSKHPEYYEQYF.

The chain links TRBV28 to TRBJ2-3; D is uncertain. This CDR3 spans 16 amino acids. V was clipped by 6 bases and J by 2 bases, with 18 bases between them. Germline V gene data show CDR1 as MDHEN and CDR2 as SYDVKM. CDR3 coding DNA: TGTGCCAGCAGCCTTTCTATGGGCCTTCCCACAGATACGCAGTATTTT. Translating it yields CASSLSMGLPTDTQYF.

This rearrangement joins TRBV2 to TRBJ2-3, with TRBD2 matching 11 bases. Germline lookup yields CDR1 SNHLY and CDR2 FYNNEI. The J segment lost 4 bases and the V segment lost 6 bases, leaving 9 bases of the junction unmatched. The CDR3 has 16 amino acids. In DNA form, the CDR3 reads TGTGCCAGCAGCTTTACTAGCGGGAGTGACTCAGATACGCAGTATTTT. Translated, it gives CASSFTSGSDSDTQYF.

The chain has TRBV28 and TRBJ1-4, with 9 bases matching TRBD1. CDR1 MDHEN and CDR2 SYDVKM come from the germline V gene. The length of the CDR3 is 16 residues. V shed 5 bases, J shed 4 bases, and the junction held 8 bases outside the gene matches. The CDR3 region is CASSLPGGQGNEKLFF. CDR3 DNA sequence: TGTGCCAGCAGTCTCCCAGGGGGACAGGGTAATGAAAAACTGTTTTTT.

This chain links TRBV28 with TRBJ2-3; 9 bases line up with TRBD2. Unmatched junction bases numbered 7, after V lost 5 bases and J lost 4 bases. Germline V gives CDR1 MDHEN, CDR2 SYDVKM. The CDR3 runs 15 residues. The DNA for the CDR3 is TGTGCCAGCAGTATAGCGGGAGAGGTTTCAGATACGCAGTATTTT. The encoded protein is CASSIAGEVSDTQYF.

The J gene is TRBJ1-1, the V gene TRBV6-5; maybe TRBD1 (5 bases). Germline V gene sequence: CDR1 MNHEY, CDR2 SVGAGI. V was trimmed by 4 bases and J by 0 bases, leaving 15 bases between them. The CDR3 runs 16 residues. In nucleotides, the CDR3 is TGTGCCAGCAGTTTCCTATCCCAGGGTATGAACACTGAAGCTTTCTTT. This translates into CASSFLSQGMNTEAFF.

CDR3 loop: CASSCPGPGLAGGCDEQFF. The CDR3 DNA follows: TGTGCCAGCAGCTGTCCGGGGCCCGGACTAGCGGGAGGTTGCGATGAGCAGTTCTTC. The chain recombines TRBV6-2 or TRBV6-3 with TRBJ2-1, with 14 bases matching TRBD2. V lost 6 bases, J lost 8 bases, and 18 bases stayed unmatched. The germline V gene has CDR1 MNHEY and CDR2 SVGEGT. This CDR3 region has 19 residues.

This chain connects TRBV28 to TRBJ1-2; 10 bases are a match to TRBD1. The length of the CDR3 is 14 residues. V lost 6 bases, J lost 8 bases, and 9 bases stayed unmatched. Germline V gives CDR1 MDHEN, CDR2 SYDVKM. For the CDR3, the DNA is TGTGCCAGCAGGGTCCCCGGGACAGGGGTAGGCTACACCTTC. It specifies CASRVPGTGVGYTF.

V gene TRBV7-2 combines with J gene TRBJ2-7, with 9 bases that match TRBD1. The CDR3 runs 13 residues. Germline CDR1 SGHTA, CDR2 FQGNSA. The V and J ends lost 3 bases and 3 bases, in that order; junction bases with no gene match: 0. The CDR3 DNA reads TGTGCCAGCAGCTTGACAGGGGGCTACGAGCAGTACTTC. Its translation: CASSLTGGYEQYF.

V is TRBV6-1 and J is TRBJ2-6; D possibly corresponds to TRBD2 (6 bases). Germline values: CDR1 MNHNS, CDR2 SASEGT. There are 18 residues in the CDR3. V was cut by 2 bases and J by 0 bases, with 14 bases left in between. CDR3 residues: CASSEWDFLVSGANVLTF. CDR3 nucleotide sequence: TGTGCCAGCAGTGAATGGGACTTTCTTGTCTCTGGGGCCAACGTCCTGACTTTC.

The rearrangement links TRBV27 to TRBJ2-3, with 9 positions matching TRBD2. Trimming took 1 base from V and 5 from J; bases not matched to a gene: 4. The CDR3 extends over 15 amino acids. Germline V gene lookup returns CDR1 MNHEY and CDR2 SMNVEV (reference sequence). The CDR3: CASSLLAGARDTQYF. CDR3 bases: TGTGCCAGCAGTTTATTAGCGGGAGCTCGAGATACGCAGTATTTT.

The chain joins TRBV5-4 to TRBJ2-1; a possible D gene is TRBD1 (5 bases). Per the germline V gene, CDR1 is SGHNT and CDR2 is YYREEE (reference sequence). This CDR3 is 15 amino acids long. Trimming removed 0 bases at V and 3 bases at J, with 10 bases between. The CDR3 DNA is TGTGCCAGCAGCTTGGGGCAGGACAACTACAATGAGCAGTTCTTC. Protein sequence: CASSLGQDNYNEQFF.

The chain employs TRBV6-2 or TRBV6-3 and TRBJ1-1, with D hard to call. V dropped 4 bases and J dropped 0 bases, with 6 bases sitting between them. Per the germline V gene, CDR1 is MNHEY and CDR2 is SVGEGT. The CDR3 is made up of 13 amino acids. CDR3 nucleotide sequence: TGTGCCAGCAGTTTCAACATGAACACTGAAGCTTTCTTT. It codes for CASSFNMNTEAFF.

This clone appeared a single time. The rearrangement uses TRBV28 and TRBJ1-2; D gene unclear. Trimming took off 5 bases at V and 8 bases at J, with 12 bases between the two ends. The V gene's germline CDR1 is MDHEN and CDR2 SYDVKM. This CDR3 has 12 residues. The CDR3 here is CASSPLVAGYTF. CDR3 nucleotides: TGTGCCAGCAGTCCTCTGGTCGCGGGCTACACCTTC.

The CDR3 DNA follows: TGTGCCAGCAGTTTAGCGGGAGCAGGGTCAGATACGCAGTATTTT. It codes for CASSLAGAGSDTQYF. The chain combines TRBV28 with TRBJ2-3, with TRBD2 identical over 7 bases. Trimming at V came to 2 bases and at J to 4 bases, leaving 6 bases not matched to a gene. This CDR3 spans 15 amino acids. CDR1 and CDR2 (germline): MDHEN, SYDVKM.

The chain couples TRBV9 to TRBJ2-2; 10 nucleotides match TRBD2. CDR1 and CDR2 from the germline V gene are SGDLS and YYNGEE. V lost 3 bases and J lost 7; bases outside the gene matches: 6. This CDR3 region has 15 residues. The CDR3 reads CASSEGGLAIGELFF. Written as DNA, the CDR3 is TGTGCCAGCAGCGAGGGGGGACTAGCGATCGGGGAGCTGTTTTTT.

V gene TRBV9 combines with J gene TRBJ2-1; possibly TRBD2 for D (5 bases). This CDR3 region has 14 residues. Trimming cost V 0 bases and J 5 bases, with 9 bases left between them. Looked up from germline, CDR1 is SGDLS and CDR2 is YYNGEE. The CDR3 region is CASSVVVGDNEQFF. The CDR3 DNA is TGTGCCAGCAGCGTAGTGGTGGGAGACAATGAGCAGTTCTTC.

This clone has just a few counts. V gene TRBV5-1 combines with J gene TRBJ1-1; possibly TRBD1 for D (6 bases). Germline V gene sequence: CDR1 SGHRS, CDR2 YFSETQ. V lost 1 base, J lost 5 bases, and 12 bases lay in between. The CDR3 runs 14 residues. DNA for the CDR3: TGCGCCAGCAGCTTGACACAGGGTGGGACTGAAGCTTTCTTT. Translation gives CASSLTQGGTEAFF.

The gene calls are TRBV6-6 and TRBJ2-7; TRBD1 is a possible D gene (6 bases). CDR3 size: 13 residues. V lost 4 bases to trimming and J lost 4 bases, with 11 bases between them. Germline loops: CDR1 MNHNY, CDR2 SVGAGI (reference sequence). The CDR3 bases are TGTGCCAGCAGTTTTTCACAGGGTTACGAGCAGTACTTC. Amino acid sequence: CASSFSQGYEQYF.

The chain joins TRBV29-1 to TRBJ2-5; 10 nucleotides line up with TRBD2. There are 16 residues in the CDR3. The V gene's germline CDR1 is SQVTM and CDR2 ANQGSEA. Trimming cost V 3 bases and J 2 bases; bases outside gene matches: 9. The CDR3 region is CSVDRGLAETQETQYF. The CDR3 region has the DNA TGCAGCGTTGACCGCGGACTAGCGGAAACACAAGAGACCCAGTACTTC.

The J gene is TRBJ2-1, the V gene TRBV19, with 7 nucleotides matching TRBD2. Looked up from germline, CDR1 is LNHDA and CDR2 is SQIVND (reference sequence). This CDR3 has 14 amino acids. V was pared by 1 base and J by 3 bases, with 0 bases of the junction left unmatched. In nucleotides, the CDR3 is TGTGCCAGTAGTATAGGGACTAGCTACAATGAGCAGTTCTTC. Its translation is CASSIGTSYNEQFF.